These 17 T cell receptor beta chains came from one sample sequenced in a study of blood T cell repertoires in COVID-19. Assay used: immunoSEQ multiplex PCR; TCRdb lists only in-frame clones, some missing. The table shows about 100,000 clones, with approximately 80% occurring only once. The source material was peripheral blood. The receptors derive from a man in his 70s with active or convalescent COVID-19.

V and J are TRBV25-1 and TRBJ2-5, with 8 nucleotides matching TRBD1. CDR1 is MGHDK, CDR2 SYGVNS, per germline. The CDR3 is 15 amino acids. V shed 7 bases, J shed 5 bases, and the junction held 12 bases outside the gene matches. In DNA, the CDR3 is TGTGCCAGCACTAAGAAGGGACAGGCAGGGGAGACCCAGTACTTC. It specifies CASTKKGQAGETQYF.

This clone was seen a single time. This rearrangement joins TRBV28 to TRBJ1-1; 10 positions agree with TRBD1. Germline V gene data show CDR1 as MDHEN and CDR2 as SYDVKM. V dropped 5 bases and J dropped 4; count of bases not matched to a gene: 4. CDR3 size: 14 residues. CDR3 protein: CASSLGQGITEAFF. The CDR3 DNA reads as TGTGCCAGCAGTCTGGGACAGGGGATCACTGAAGCTTTCTTT.

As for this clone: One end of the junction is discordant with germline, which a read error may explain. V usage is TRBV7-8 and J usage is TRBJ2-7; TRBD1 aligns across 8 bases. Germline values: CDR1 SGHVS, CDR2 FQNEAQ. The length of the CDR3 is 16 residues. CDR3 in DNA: TGTGCCAGCAGCTCAGAGAGGACAGGGCCCTCCCACGAGCAGTACTTC. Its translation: CASSSERTGPSHEQYF.

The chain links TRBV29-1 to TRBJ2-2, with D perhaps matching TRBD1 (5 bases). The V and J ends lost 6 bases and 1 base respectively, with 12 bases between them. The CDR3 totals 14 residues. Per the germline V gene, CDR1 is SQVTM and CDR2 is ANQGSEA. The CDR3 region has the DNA TGCAGCGTATCGGCAGGGTGGAACACCGGGGAGCTGTTTTTT. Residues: CSVSAGWNTGELFF.

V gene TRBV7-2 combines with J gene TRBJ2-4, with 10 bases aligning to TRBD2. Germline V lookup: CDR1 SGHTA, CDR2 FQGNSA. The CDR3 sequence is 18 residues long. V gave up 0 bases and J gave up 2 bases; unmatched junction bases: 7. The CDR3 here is CASSLAVVAGGPKNIQYF. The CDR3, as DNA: TGTGCCAGCAGCTTAGCGGTAGTAGCGGGGGGACCCAAAAACATTCAGTACTTC.

CDR3 nucleotides: TGTGCCAGCAGTTTTCCAGGGCGCACAGATACGCAGTATTTT. Its translation is CASSFPGRTDTQYF. The rearrangement uses TRBV27 and TRBJ2-3, with a tentative D call TRBD1 (5 bases). V was cut by 3 bases and J by 1 base, with 8 bases left in between. The CDR3 totals 14 residues. Germline V gene data show CDR1 as MNHEY and CDR2 as SMNVEV (reference sequence).

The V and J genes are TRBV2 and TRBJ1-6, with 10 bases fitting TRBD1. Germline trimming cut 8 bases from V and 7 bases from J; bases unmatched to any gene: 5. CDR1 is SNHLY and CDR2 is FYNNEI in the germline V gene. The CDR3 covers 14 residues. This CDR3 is CASRGDRGNSPLHF. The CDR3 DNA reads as TGTGCCAGCCGAGGGGACAGGGGAAATTCACCCCTCCACTTT.

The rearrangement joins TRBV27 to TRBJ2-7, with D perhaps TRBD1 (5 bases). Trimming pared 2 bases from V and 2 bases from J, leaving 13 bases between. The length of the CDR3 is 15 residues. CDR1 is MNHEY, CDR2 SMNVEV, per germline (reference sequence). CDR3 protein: CASSLGSGHTYEQYF. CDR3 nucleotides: TGTGCCAGCAGTTTAGGTTCAGGGCATACCTACGAGCAGTACTTC.

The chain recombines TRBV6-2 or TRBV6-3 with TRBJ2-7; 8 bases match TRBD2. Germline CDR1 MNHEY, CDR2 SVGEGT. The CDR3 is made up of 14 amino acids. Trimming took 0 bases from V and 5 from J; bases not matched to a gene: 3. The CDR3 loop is CASSYSGRDHEQYF. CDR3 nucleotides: TGTGCCAGCAGTTACTCCGGGAGGGATCACGAGCAGTACTTC.

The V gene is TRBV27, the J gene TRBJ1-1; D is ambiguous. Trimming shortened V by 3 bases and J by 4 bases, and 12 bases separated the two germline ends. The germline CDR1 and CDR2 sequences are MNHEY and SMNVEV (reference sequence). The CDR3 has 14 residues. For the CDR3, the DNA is TGTGCCAGCAGTTTCCTTTCGGGTAGCACTGAAGCTTTCTTT. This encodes CASSFLSGSTEAFF.

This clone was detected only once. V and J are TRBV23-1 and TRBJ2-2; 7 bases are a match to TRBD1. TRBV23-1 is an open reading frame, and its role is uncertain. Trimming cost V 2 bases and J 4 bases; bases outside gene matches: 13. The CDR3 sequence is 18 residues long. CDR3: CASSQTPRRQGGTGELFF. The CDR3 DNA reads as TGCGCCAGCAGTCAAACCCCAAGAAGACAGGGCGGCACCGGGGAGCTGTTTTTT.

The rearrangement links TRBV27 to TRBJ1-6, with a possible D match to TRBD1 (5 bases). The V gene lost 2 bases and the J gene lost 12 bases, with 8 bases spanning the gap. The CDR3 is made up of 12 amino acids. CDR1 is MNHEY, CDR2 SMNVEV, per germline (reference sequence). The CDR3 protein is CASSLQGLPLHF. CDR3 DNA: TGTGCCAGCAGTTTACAGGGTTTACCCCTCCACTTT.

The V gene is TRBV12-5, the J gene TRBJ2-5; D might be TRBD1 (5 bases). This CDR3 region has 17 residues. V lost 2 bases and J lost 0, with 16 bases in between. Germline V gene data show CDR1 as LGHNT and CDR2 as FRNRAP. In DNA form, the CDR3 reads TGTGCTAGTGGTTTGTTCACCGACAGACCTTACCAAGAGACCCAGTACTTC. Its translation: CASGLFTDRPYQETQYF.

Here the CDR3 DNA reads TGTGCCAGCAGTGAGGGCAGGGGCACAGATACGCAGTATTTT. It encodes CASSEGRGTDTQYF. This chain uses TRBV2 with TRBJ2-3; TRBD1 might be the D (5 bases). V lost 3 bases, J lost 1 base, and 8 bases lay in between. The CDR3 spans 14 residues. Germline V lookup: CDR1 SNHLY, CDR2 FYNNEI.

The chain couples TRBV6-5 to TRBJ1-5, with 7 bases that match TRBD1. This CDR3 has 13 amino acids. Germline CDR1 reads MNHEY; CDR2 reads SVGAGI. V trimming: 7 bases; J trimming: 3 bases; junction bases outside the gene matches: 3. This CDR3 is CASTGQVNQPQHF. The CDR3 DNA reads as TGTGCCAGCACCGGACAGGTCAATCAGCCCCAGCATTTT.

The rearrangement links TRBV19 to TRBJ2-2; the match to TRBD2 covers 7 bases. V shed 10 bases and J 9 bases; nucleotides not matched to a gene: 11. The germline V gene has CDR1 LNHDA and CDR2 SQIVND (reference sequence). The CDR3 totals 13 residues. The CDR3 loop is CATYGLEGRELFF. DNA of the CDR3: TGTGCCACCTATGGACTAGAGGGAAGGGAGCTGTTTTTT.

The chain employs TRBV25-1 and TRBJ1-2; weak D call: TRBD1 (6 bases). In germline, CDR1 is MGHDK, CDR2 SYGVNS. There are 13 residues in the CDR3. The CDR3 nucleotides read TGTGTCGAAGGGGGGGAGTCTAACTATGGCTACACCTTC. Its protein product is CVEGGESNYGYTF.